This T cell receptor (beta chain) comes out of a study of radiation and T cells in renal cell carcinoma. Study context: Nephrectomy followed 15 Gy stereotactic body radiation by 4 weeks.

Study-level points and caveats: Without pretreatment biopsies, baseline tumor clonotype presence was undetermined. In blood, top tumor clones expanded by 2 weeks, shrinking by 4.

Points on this clone: Its antigen is still unknown.

Clones were sequenced by immunoSEQ multiplex PCR, and TCRdb holds only the in-frame ones, with some missing. There are about 130,000 clones in the sample; roughly 90% occur only once, and approximately 12% lies in the top ten. Time point here: baseline pretreatment blood. Indicated treatment: 15 Gy SBRT to primary tumor, nephrectomy 4 weeks later. The tumor was a clear cell renal cell carcinoma. The input for sequencing was blood, taken from a patient whose treatment included radiotherapy and nephrectomy. The sequence was collected from a woman aged 45 to 65 with renal cell carcinoma.

This chain's CDR3 is CASSDPRGNRDTQYF. CDR3 sequence (DNA): TGCGCCAGCAGTGATCCCCGTGGAAATAGAGATACGCAGTATTTT. The chain combines TRBV10-1 with TRBJ2-3; D is ambiguous. There are 15 residues in the CDR3. The V gene's germline CDR1 is WNHNN and CDR2 SYGVQD (reference sequence). The ends were cut back, 3 bases at V and 5 bases at J, with 15 bases in the middle.